The sequence of this TCR beta chain was determined in a study of shared clonotypes between healthy human individuals. Points from the study as a whole: Generation probability values for non-shared clonotypes were lower than those for clonotypes shared by all four donors. The small donor group covered limited genetic and exposure diversity.

Germline V gives CDR1 KGHSH, CDR2 LQKENI. V was pared by 0 bases and J by 3 bases, with 4 bases of the junction left unmatched. CDR3 size: 15 residues. In the original processing: ImmunoSEQ gave junction-only sequences without quality scores, so filtering differed. Data came from immunoSEQ multiplex PCR; TCRdb stores just in-frame clones and leaves some out. V, J and clone size are those of that table, while D and trimming were read from the DNA. The sample records over a million clones, 75% to 85% being singletons. This clone turned up a few times. The antigen remains undetermined. Memory CD4+ cells were the fraction left after CD45RA+ naive selection.

V is TRBV18 and J is TRBJ1-1, with 7 bases that match TRBD1. Sequencing was done on a sample of memory CD4+ T cells from PBMCs. Subset denoted: CD45RA-negative fraction. The sequence was collected from a man aged 18 to 29 in good health. Some clones in this sample may be carry-over from other donors' samples. CDR3 protein: CASSPPSTGDTEAFF. DNA for the CDR3: TGTGCCAGCTCACCACCATCCACAGGGGACACTGAAGCTTTCTTT.